Below are 21 T cell receptor beta chains sequenced from a single sample in a study of molecular identifiers for immune sequencing clone quantification. TCRdb passed the PCR reads through MiXCR, listing each CDR3 protein once. Among 80,000 to 130,000 distinct CDR3 sequences listed, roughly a third were seen once. Material for sequencing was naive CD8+ T cells from blood, with Jurkat cell RNA spiked in. Subset of the sample: FACS-sorted CD8+CD4-CCR7+CD45RA+ naive T cells. These receptors all come from a human donor in good health. Some libraries in this study had Jurkat cell RNA spiked in.

In the case of this clonotype: Being one base from a much bigger clone, this may be a read error. The V call is TRBV24-1, the J call TRBJ2-2; no reliable D call. V lost 7 bases to trimming and J lost 6 bases, with 17 bases between them. CDR1 and CDR2 (germline): KGHDR, SFDVKD. There are 15 residues in the CDR3. The DNA for the CDR3 is TGTGCCACCAGCGTAGGCGTTAGCCTACCCGGGGAGCTGTTTTTT. It yields the protein CATSVGVSLPGELFF.

V and J are TRBV9 and TRBJ2-7; no definite D call. CDR3 size: 13 residues. V shed 4 bases and J shed 5 bases, with 13 bases lying between them. CDR1 is SGDLS and CDR2 is YYNGEE in the germline V gene. The CDR3 DNA sequence: TGTGCCAGCAGCTCCCTAGGCCTTGACGAGCAGTACTTC. Its protein is CASSSLGLDEQYF.

The sample holds a few counts of this clonotype. This chain connects TRBV7-6 to TRBJ2-3; 11 bases agree with TRBD1. The germline V gene encodes CDR1 SGHVS and CDR2 FNYEAQ. Trimming at V came to 7 bases and at J to 2 bases, leaving 17 bases not matched to a gene. The CDR3 totals 19 residues. This CDR3 reads CASMGGQGAFSGVTDTQYF. CDR3 in DNA: TGTGCCAGCATGGGCGGACAGGGGGCTTTTAGCGGGGTCACAGATACGCAGTATTTT.

This clonotype was counted between two and nine times. V and J are TRBV27 and TRBJ1-5; TRBD1 might be the D (6 bases). The CDR3 has 16 amino acids. Germline V gene lookup returns CDR1 MNHEY and CDR2 SMNVEV (reference sequence). V lost 1 base to trimming and J lost 3 bases, with 13 bases between them. This chain's CDR3 is CASSLLGTMNNQPQHF. For the CDR3, the DNA is TGTGCCAGCAGTTTATTAGGGACAATGAACAATCAGCCCCAGCATTTT.

The J gene is TRBJ2-3, the V gene TRBV20-1; 8 bases line up with TRBD2. Germline V gene sequence: CDR1 DFQATT, CDR2 SNEGSKA (reference sequence). V lost 0 bases, J lost 4 bases, and 24 bases stayed unmatched. This CDR3 is 21 amino acids long. The CDR3 coding sequence is TGCAGTGCTAGAGATCTCGGTTTTGATGGCGGGACTAGGAATCTTCCAGATACGCAGTATTTT. Protein: CSARDLGFDGGTRNLPDTQYF.

This clonotype was counted only a few times. The chain carries TRBV2 and TRBJ2-7; 7 bases match TRBD1. CDR3 size: 14 residues. Germline V gene lookup returns CDR1 SNHLY and CDR2 FYNNEI. Germline trimming cut 7 bases from V and 0 bases from J; bases unmatched to any gene: 6. This CDR3 is CASTQGQASYEQYF. The CDR3 nucleotides read TGTGCCAGCACCCAAGGACAGGCCTCCTACGAGCAGTACTTC.

The chain carries TRBV11-1 and TRBJ2-7; no clear D gene. CDR1 is SGHAT, CDR2 FQDESV, per germline (reference sequence). V was clipped by 1 base and J by 3 bases, with 13 bases between them. This CDR3 contains 15 residues. The DNA for the CDR3 is TGTGCCAGCAGCTTAGATGGACGTAAATTCTACGAGCAGTACTTC. This codes for CASSLDGRKFYEQYF.

This clonotype has a handful of counts. This rearrangement joins TRBV7-9 to TRBJ2-5; D gene ambiguous. This CDR3 contains 15 residues. Trimming took 2 bases from V and 8 from J, leaving 18 bases between them. Looked up from germline, CDR1 is SEHNR and CDR2 is FQNEAQ (reference sequence). The CDR3 here is CASSLMRGSLSTQYF. CDR3 nucleotides: TGTGCCAGCAGCTTAATGAGAGGCTCGCTTAGTACCCAGTACTTC.

This clonotype was seen ten or more times. V gene TRBV28 combines with J gene TRBJ1-5; a possible D gene is TRBD1 (5 bases). The CDR3 spans 15 residues. Between the trimmed V and J ends, which lost 3 bases and 2 bases, there was a span of 11 bases. CDR1 and CDR2 (germline): MDHEN, SYDVKM. Here the CDR3 DNA reads TGTGCCAGCAGTTTCGCGGACATTGGCAATCAGCCCCAGCATTTT. Its translation: CASSFADIGNQPQHF.

About this clonotype: Since the CDR3 does not end with the conserved phenylalanine or tryptophan, this likely comes from a read error. This chain connects TRBV27 to TRBJ1-2, with D possibly TRBD1 on 6 matching bases. There are 15 residues in the CDR3. In germline, CDR1 is MNHEY, CDR2 SMNVEV (reference sequence). V was trimmed by 0 bases and J by 2 bases, leaving 10 bases between them. The CDR3 DNA sequence: TGTGCCAGCAGTTTATCGACAGGAGCGAACTATGGCTACACCATC. This translates into CASSLSTGANYGYTI.

This clonotype has just a few counts. The gene calls are TRBV6-5 and TRBJ2-5; tentatively, D is TRBD2 (6 bases). This CDR3 spans 11 amino acids. Between the trimmed V and J ends, which lost 5 bases and 7 bases, there was a span of 8 bases. From germline, CDR1 is MNHEY and CDR2 SVGAGI. CDR3 DNA sequence: TGTGCCAGCAGTGGGCGGGGGACCCAGTACTTC. Protein product: CASSGRGTQYF.

As regards this clonotype: Because the CDR3 is missing its conserved closing phenylalanine or tryptophan, this is likely a read error. The chain employs TRBV6-5 and TRBJ2-3, with 8 bases matching TRBD2. Germline assignment: CDR1 MNHEY and CDR2 SVGAGI. This CDR3 comprises 15 residues. V lost 5 bases, J lost 6 bases, and 10 bases stayed unmatched. The CDR3 protein is CASSPSGRRTDTQYY. CDR3 coding DNA: TGTGCCAGCAGTCCCAGCGGGAGACGTACGGATACGCAGTATTAT.

Worth noting for this clonotype: The germline gene is not matched at one end of the junction; a read error may be the cause. The rearrangement joins TRBV20-1 to TRBJ1-2, with unresolved D. This CDR3 has 14 amino acids. Looked up from germline, CDR1 is DFQATT and CDR2 is SNEGSKA (reference sequence). As DNA, the CDR3 is TGCAGTGCCCCAGATTCAGGTTTTGGCTTCGGCTTCACCTTC. Amino acid sequence: CSAPDSGFGFGFTF.

This clonotype was found a few times. This chain links TRBV4-2 with TRBJ2-2, with D unresolved. V was clipped by 1 base and J by 7 bases, with 4 bases between them. The CDR3 is 12 residues long. Germline V CDR1 and CDR2: LGHNA, YNFKEQ. CDR3 nucleotides: TGTGCCAGCAGCCAAGGGAACGGGGAGCTGTTTTTT. Its protein is CASSQGNGELFF.

This clonotype was observed at least ten times. J is TRBJ1-4 and V is TRBV7-9; D unresolved. Germline V gene data show CDR1 as SEHNR and CDR2 as FQNEAQ (reference sequence). CDR3 length: 14 residues. The V and J ends lost 5 bases and 4 bases respectively, with 11 bases between them. CDR3 region: CASSPPSVNEKLFF. CDR3 bases: TGTGCCAGCAGCCCGCCAAGCGTTAATGAAAAACTGTTTTTT.

In its sample, this clonotype was seen many times. This rearrangement joins TRBV7-6 to TRBJ2-3; D call uncertain. In germline, CDR1 is SGHVS, CDR2 FNYEAQ. Trimming took off 3 bases at V and 4 bases at J, with 5 bases between the two ends. This CDR3 is 12 amino acids long. CDR3 protein: CASSFLADTQYF. The CDR3 DNA is TGTGCCAGCAGCTTCTTAGCAGATACGCAGTATTTT.

The CDR3 DNA is TGCGCCAGCAGCTTGGTACAGAACTACGAGCAGTACTTC. It yields the protein CASSLVQNYEQYF. The chain links TRBV5-1 to TRBJ2-7; D unresolved. This CDR3 has 13 amino acids. Germline CDR1 SGHRS, CDR2 YFSETQ. Trimming left V 0 bases short and J 3 bases short, with 7 bases between.

This clonotype appeared many times. The CDR3 sequence: CASSPQTGVSINFGEAFF. For the CDR3, the DNA is TGCGCCAGCAGCCCCCAAACGGGGGTAAGCATTAATTTCGGTGAAGCTTTCTTT. This chain links TRBV4-1 with TRBJ1-1; D possibly corresponds to TRBD1 (5 bases). Germline assignment: CDR1 MGHRA and CDR2 YSYEKL. The CDR3 is made up of 18 amino acids. V was pared by 4 bases and J by 7 bases, with 28 bases between.

This clonotype was observed a few times. The rearrangement joins TRBV19 to TRBJ2-4; D tentatively fits TRBD1 or TRBD2 (6 bases each). Trimming took off 4 bases at V and 0 bases at J, with 13 bases between the two ends. The CDR3 contains 16 residues. Germline CDR1 reads LNHDA; CDR2 reads SQIVND (reference sequence). The CDR3 nucleotides read TGTGCCAGTAGTACGTCGGGGGCCTTAGCCAAAAACATTCAGTACTTC. It is translated as CASSTSGALAKNIQYF.

The chain combines TRBV5-1 with TRBJ2-2, with 9 bases lining up with TRBD2. Germline CDR1 reads SGHRS; CDR2 reads YFSETQ. J lost 0 bases, V lost 0 bases, and 6 bases had no gene match. CDR3 length equals 18 residues. CDR3 DNA: TGCGCCAGCAGCTTGGCCGTACTAGCGGGTACGAACACCGGGGAGCTGTTTTTT. It encodes CASSLAVLAGTNTGELFF. The complete variable domain, with remaining parts taken from reference TRBV5-1 and TRBJ2-2, reads KAGVTQTPRYLIKTRGQQVTLSCSPISGHRSVSWYQQTPGQGLQFLFEYFSETQRNKGNFPGRFSGRQFSNSRSEMNVSTLELGDSALYLCASSLAVLAGTNTGELFFGEGSRLTVL.

As to this clonotype: A read error is possible here, since a much larger clone lies one base away. The chain recombines TRBV11-2 with TRBJ2-3; D not resolved. The CDR3 contains 13 residues. Germline lookup yields CDR1 SGHAT and CDR2 FQNNGV. The CDR3 is CTSSLDLSDTQYF. The CDR3 DNA sequence: TGTACCAGCAGCTTAGATCTCTCTGATACGCAGTATTTT.